These 19 T cell receptor beta chains were all obtained from the same sample, sequenced in a study of blood T cell repertoires in COVID-19. TCRdb's copy holds only in-frame clones and misses some; the assay was immunoSEQ multiplex PCR. Of 300,000 to 500,000 clones listed, 88% are singletons. Sequencing was done on a sample of PBMCs or T cells enriched from blood (not recorded which). These receptor sequences come from a woman aged 25 to 39 with acute COVID-19.

The rearrangement links TRBV7-8 to TRBJ2-7; 8 bases are a match to TRBD2. The CDR3 length is 15 residues. V trimming: 5 bases; J trimming: 3 bases; junction bases outside the gene matches: 9. Germline values: CDR1 SGHVS, CDR2 FQNEAQ. This CDR3 is CASSPAGGLGYEQYF. DNA of the CDR3: TGTGCCAGCAGCCCGGCTGGGGGACTAGGCTACGAGCAGTACTTC.

This clone was observed once. This chain uses TRBV5-1 with TRBJ2-1; the match to TRBD2 covers 10 bases. This CDR3 has 15 amino acids. Losses at the gene ends were 2 bases for V and 9 bases for J; bases not matched to a gene: 8. The V gene's germline CDR1 is SGHRS and CDR2 YFSETQ. CDR3 residues: CASSLAGGPVGEQFF. The CDR3 DNA reads TGCGCCAGCAGCTTAGCGGGGGGGCCAGTGGGTGAGCAGTTCTTC.

V is TRBV20-1 and J is TRBJ2-7; D possibly corresponds to TRBD1 (6 bases). V was clipped by 6 bases and J by 7 bases, with 13 bases between them. This CDR3 comprises 11 residues. CDR1 is DFQATT, CDR2 SNEGSKA, per germline (reference sequence). The CDR3 is CSAAIRGEQYF. For the CDR3, the DNA is TGCAGTGCGGCAATAAGGGGGGAGCAGTACTTC.

The chain carries TRBV5-1 and TRBJ1-1; D call uncertain. The CDR3 is made up of 13 amino acids. Germline V gene data show CDR1 as SGHRS and CDR2 as YFSETQ. V dropped 2 bases and J dropped 1 base, with 6 bases sitting between them. CDR3 DNA sequence: TGCGCCAGCAGCTTTTCCAGGAACACTGAAGCTTTCTTT. Encoded protein: CASSFSRNTEAFF.

The CDR3 DNA sequence: TGTGCCAGCAGTGAATCGAGGCCAGGGGGCACAGATACGCAGTATTTT. Protein sequence: CASSESRPGGTDTQYF. This chain connects TRBV2 to TRBJ2-3; D possibly corresponds to TRBD1 (6 bases). V lost 2 bases to trimming and J lost 1 base, with 13 bases between them. In germline, CDR1 is SNHLY, CDR2 FYNNEI. CDR3 size: 16 residues.

A few counts support this clone. This chain joins TRBV5-1 and TRBJ1-4, with 9 positions matching TRBD1. J was trimmed by 3 bases and V by 2 bases; bases with no gene match: 2. CDR3 length equals 15 residues. Germline values: CDR1 SGHRS, CDR2 YFSETQ. CDR3 sequence reads: CASSLTGGPNEKLFF. CDR3 nucleotide sequence: TGCGCCAGCAGCTTAACAGGGGGCCCTAATGAAAAACTGTTTTTT.

V and J are TRBV24-1 and TRBJ2-3, with 8 positions matching TRBD1. Germline CDR1 KGHDR, CDR2 SFDVKD. The CDR3 has 13 residues. V gave up 4 bases and J gave up 6 bases; unmatched junction bases: 2. CDR3 amino acids: CATSETGADTQYF. The CDR3 DNA follows: TGTGCCACCAGTGAGACAGGGGCGGATACGCAGTATTTT.

The chain carries TRBV2 and TRBJ2-5; TRBD1 might be the D (5 bases). Trimming left V 7 bases short and J 2 bases short, with 17 bases between. Germline V gene data show CDR1 as SNHLY and CDR2 as FYNNEI. The CDR3 is 15 residues long. CDR3 sequence (DNA): TGTGCCAGCAACCGACGACCAGGGTTTCAAGAGACCCAGTACTTC. It encodes CASNRRPGFQETQYF.

The V call is TRBV25-1, the J call TRBJ2-5, with D uncertain. CDR3 length equals 15 residues. Germline CDR1 reads MGHDK; CDR2 reads SYGVNS. Trimming left V 6 bases short and J 1 base short, with 15 bases between. The CDR3 loop reads CASRPSRPGQETQYF. The CDR3 bases are TGTGCCAGCAGGCCCTCAAGGCCAGGCCAAGAGACCCAGTACTTC. Drawing the rest from reference TRBV25-1 and TRBJ2-5, the complete variable domain is EADIYQTPRYLVIGTGKKITLECSQTMGHDKMYWYQQDPGMELHLIHYSYGVNSTEKGDLSSESTVSRIRTEHFPLTLESARPSHTSQYLCASRPSRPGQETQYFGPGTRLLVL.

The gene calls are TRBV7-2 and TRBJ2-1; 14 nucleotides agree with TRBD2. Germline CDR1 SGHTA, CDR2 FQGNSA. The CDR3 extends over 18 amino acids. V gave up 1 base and J gave up 8 bases; unmatched junction bases: 10. Here the CDR3 DNA reads TGTGCCAGCAGCTTAGTAGGGACTAGCGGGGGTCGTAACGATGAGCAGTTCTTC. Encoded protein: CASSLVGTSGGRNDEQFF.

The chain uses TRBV15 and TRBJ1-1, with D maybe TRBD1 (6 bases). Trimming took off 0 bases at V and 0 bases at J, with 17 bases between the two ends. The CDR3 runs 18 residues. CDR1 and CDR2 (germline): LNHNV, YYDKDF (reference sequence). The DNA for the CDR3 is TGTGCCACCAGCAGAGATCGTTCGGGGGGGCTCATGAACACTGAAGCTTTCTTT. It is translated as CATSRDRSGGLMNTEAFF.

The chain links TRBV4-1 to TRBJ1-2, with 8 bases fitting TRBD1. Germline V gene sequence: CDR1 MGHRA, CDR2 YSYEKL. The CDR3 has 17 residues. J was trimmed by 8 bases and V by 3 bases; bases with no gene match: 17. The CDR3 DNA reads TGCGCCAGCAGCCAGGAACCGGGACAGGTGATTCCATTCGGCTACACCTTC. This codes for CASSQEPGQVIPFGYTF.

The J gene is TRBJ1-6, the V gene TRBV5-1; 7 bases are shared with TRBD1. There are 16 residues in the CDR3. CDR1 and CDR2 (germline): SGHRS, YFSETQ. V was clipped by 3 bases and J by 6 bases; unmatched bases: 9. The CDR3 coding sequence is TGCGCCAGCAGCTCATTAGGGGACAGTGGTAATTCACCCCTCCACTTT. It translates to CASSSLGDSGNSPLHF.

This CDR3 reads CASSLSRGADTQYF. For the CDR3, the DNA is TGTGCCAGCAGCTTATCACGAGGCGCAGATACGCAGTATTTT. The chain employs TRBV11-3 and TRBJ2-3; D is uncertain. Germline CDR1 is SGHNT and CDR2 is YENEEA. V was pared by 2 bases and J by 4 bases, with 10 bases between. The CDR3 is 14 amino acids.

This chain links TRBV4-1 with TRBJ2-1; 10 nucleotides agree with TRBD1. Germline CDR1 MGHRA, CDR2 YSYEKL. V lost 2 bases, J lost 4 bases, and 2 bases stayed unmatched. CDR3 length equals 15 residues. The CDR3 sequence: CASSQRQGAYNEQFF. CDR3 nucleotide sequence: TGCGCCAGCAGCCAAAGACAGGGGGCTTACAATGAGCAGTTCTTC.

Only one count was recorded for this clone. The chain uses TRBV5-1 and TRBJ2-2; 7 bases align to TRBD2. The junction had 6 bases not matched to a gene; V was cut back by 0 bases and J by 4 bases. Germline CDR1 SGHRS, CDR2 YFSETQ. The CDR3 extends over 16 amino acids. The CDR3 region has the DNA TGCGCCAGCAGCTTGGATCCGAGCGGGACCACCGGGGAGCTGTTTTTT. Translated: CASSLDPSGTTGELFF.

The table lists this clone with a few counts. Other DNA variants within this sample encode the same CDR3. The V and J genes are TRBV7-3 and TRBJ1-6, with 7 bases that match TRBD1. CDR3 length: 14 amino acids. J gave up 5 bases and V 6 bases, and 4 bases lay outside the gene matches. The germline CDR1 and CDR2 sequences are SGHTA and FQGTGA. The DNA for the CDR3 is TGTGCCAGCAGTCAGACAGGGAATAATTCACCCCTCCACTTT. The encoded protein is CASSQTGNNSPLHF.

The rearrangement uses TRBV19 and TRBJ2-6; D is uncertain. Germline assignment: CDR1 LNHDA and CDR2 SQIVND (reference sequence). This CDR3 contains 22 residues. The V end lost 2 bases, the J end lost 0 bases, and 26 bases lay between the germline ends. Written as DNA, the CDR3 is TGTGCCAGTAGTATATACCCCCCCTGGCTTCCACCCTCTTCCTCTGGGGCCAACGTCCTGACTTTC. This sequence encodes CASSIYPPWLPPSSSGANVLTF.

The J gene is TRBJ1-2, the V gene TRBV7-9; D may be TRBD1 (6 bases). Germline loops: CDR1 SEHNR, CDR2 FQNEAQ (reference sequence). Trimming removed 5 bases at V and 2 bases at J, with 15 bases between. This CDR3 contains 15 residues. CDR3 DNA: TGTGCCAGCAGCCCGGGGGGCGCAGTAAACTATGGCTACACCTTC. Its protein product is CASSPGGAVNYGYTF.